This T cell receptor (beta chain) derives from a study of blood T cell repertoires in COVID-19. Study-level background: T cells, B-cell-depleted T cells, or PBMCs provided the cDNA or gDNA that served as material.

This CDR3 spans 14 amino acids. Germline V lookup: CDR1 SGHTA, CDR2 FQGNSA. V lost 3 bases and J 8 bases, leaving 14 bases between the germline ends. Clones were sequenced by immunoSEQ multiplex PCR, and TCRdb holds only the in-frame ones, with some missing. The data hold about 400,000 clones, with roughly 90% observed a single time. The participants were between roughly 18 and 89 years old and came from under 25 US areas. Donors were grouped by their self-reported clinical history. This clone was recorded only once. This chain connects TRBV7-2 to TRBJ1-3; TRBD1 is a possible D gene (5 bases). Source material: PBMCs or T cells enriched from blood (not recorded which). The sequence derives from a woman in her twenties or thirties with acute COVID-19. The CDR3 DNA reads TGTGCCAGCAGCTTCCCCCGGGGGTTGGACACCATATATTTT. It yields the protein CASSFPRGLDTIYF.